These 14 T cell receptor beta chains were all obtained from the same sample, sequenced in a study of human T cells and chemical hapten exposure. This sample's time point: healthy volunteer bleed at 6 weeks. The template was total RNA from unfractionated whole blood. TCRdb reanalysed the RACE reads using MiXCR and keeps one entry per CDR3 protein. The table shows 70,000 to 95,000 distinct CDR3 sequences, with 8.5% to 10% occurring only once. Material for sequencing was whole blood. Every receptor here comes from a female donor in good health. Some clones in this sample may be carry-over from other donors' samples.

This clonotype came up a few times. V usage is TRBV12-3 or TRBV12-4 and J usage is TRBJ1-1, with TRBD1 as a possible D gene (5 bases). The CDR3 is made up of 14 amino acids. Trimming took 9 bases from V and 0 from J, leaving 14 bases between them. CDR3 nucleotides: TGTGCCAGTGTGACAGACCAAATGAACACTGAAGCTTTCTTT. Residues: CASVTDQMNTEAFF.

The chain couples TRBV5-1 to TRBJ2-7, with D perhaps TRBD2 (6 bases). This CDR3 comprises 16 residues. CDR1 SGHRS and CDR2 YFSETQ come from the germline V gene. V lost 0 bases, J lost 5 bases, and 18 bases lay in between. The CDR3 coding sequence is TGCGCCAGCAGCTTGGTCCCGGGCGGGGCGGAGGACGAGCAGTACTTC. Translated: CASSLVPGGAEDEQYF.

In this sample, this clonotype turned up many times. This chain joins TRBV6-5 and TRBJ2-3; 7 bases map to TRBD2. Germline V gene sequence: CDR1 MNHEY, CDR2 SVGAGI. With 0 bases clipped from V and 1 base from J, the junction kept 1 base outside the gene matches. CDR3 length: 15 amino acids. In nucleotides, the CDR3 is TGTGCCAGCAGTTACTCAACTAGCGGCACAGATACGCAGTATTTT. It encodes CASSYSTSGTDTQYF.

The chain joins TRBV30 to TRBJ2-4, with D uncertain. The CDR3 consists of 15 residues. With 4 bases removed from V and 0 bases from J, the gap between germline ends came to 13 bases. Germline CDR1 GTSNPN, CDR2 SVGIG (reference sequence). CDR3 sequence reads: CAWNLGELAKNIQYF. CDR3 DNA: TGTGCCTGGAACTTGGGCGAACTAGCCAAAAACATTCAGTACTTC.

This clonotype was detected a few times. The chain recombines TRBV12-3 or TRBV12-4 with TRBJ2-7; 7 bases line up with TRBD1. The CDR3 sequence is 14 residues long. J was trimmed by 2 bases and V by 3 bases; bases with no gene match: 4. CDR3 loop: CASSFHGTAYEQYF. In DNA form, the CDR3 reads TGTGCCAGCAGTTTTCATGGGACAGCCTACGAGCAGTACTTC.

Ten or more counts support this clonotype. The CDR3 sequence is CASSLVAGLHTDTQYF. The CDR3 nucleotides read TGTGCCAGCAGCCTCGTAGCGGGGTTGCACACAGATACGCAGTATTTT. The chain couples TRBV7-6 to TRBJ2-3, with TRBD2 matching over 8 bases. There are 16 residues in the CDR3. CDR1 and CDR2 from the germline V gene are SGHVS and FNYEAQ. J gave up 2 bases and V 5 bases, and 9 bases lay outside the gene matches.

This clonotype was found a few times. Here the CDR3 reads CASSLGYSTNYGYTF. The DNA for the CDR3 is TGCGCCAGCAGCTTGGGGTACAGTACTAACTATGGCTACACCTTC. This chain connects TRBV5-1 to TRBJ1-2; D ambiguous. From germline, CDR1 is SGHRS and CDR2 YFSETQ. The V end was cut by 0 bases, the J end by 0 bases, with 9 bases between. This CDR3 is built from 15 residues.

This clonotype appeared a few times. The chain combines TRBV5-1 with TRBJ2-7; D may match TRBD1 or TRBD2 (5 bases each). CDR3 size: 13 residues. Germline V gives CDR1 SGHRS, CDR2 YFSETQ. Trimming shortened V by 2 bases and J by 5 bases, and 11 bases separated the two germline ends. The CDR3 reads CASSFGGSDEQYF. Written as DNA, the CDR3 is TGCGCCAGCAGCTTTGGGGGTTCCGACGAGCAGTACTTC.

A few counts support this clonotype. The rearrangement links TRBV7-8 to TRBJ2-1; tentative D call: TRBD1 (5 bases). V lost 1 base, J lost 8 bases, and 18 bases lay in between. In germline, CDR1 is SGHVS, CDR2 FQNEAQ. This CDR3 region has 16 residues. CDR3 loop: CASSLGVAGPDDEQFF. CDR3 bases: TGTGCCAGCAGCTTAGGGGTGGCAGGGCCCGACGATGAGCAGTTCTTC.

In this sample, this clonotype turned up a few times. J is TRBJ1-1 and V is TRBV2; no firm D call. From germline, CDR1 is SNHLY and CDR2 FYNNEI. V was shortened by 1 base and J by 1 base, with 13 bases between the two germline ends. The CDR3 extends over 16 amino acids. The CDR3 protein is CASSEDGWTRNTEAFF. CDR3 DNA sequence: TGTGCCAGCAGTGAAGACGGTTGGACGCGGAACACTGAAGCTTTCTTT.

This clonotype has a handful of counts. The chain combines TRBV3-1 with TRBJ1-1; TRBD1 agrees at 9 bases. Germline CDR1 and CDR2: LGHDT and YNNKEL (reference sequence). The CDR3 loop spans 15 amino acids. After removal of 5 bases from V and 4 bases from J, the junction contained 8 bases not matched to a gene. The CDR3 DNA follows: TGTGCCAGCAGCGCTCGGGGACAGGGTCTCACTGAAGCTTTCTTT. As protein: CASSARGQGLTEAFF.

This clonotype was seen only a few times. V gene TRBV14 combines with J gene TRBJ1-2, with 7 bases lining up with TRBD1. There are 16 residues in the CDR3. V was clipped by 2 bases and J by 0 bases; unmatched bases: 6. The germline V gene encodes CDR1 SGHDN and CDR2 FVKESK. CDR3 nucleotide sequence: TGTGCCAGCAGCCAAACAGGGGTGCCACCTAACTATGGCTACACCTTC. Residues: CASSQTGVPPNYGYTF.

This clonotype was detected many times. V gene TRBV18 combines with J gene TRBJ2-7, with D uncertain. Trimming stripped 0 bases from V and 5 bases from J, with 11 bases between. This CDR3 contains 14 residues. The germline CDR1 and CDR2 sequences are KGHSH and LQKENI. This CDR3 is CASSPPSAFHEQYF. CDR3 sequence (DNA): TGTGCCAGCTCACCACCTTCTGCGTTCCACGAGCAGTACTTC.

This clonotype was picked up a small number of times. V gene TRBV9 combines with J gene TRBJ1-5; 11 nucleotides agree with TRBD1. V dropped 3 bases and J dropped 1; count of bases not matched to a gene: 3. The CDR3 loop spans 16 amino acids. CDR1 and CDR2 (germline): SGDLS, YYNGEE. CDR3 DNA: TGTGCCAGCAGCGAGGGGACAGGGGGAAGCAATCAGCCCCAGCATTTT. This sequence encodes CASSEGTGGSNQPQHF.